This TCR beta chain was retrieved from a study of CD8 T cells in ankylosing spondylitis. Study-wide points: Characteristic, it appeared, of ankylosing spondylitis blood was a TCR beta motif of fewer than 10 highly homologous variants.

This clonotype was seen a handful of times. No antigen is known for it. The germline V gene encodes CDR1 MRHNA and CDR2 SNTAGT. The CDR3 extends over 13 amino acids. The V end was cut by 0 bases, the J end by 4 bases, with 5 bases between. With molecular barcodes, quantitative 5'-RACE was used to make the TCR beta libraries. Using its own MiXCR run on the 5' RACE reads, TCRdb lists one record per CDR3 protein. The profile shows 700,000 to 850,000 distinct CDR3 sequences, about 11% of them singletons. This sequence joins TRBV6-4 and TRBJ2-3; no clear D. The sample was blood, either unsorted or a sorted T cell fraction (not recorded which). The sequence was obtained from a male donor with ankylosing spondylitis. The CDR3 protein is CASSDSLPDTQYF. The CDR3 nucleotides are TGTGCCAGCAGTGACTCTCTCCCAGATACGCAGTATTTT.